This TCR beta chain originates from a study of identical twins' blood T cells. Background on the study: Roughly twelve libraries, six alpha and six beta, gave 50 million or so reads. Notes on the study in general: Twin repertoire similarity may partly reflect shared environment. Shared CDR3 clonotype counts tracked mainly the product of cloneset sizes.

TCR cDNA libraries were made from RNA using a previously described, modified protocol. In TCRdb, the 5' RACE reads were re-called with MiXCR into one record per CDR3 protein. The data hold roughly 380,000 distinct CDR3 sequences, with roughly 27% observed a single time. As concerns this clonotype: Antigen unknown.

Looked up from germline, CDR1 is SGHDN and CDR2 is FVKESK. The length of the CDR3 is 15 residues. V was cut by 4 bases and J by 5 bases, with 17 bases left in between. The chain couples TRBV14 to TRBJ1-1; tentative D call: TRBD1 (6 bases). This TCR came from a woman aged 18-49 years in good health. The sample comprised PBMCs. CDR3 sequence reads: CASSLFTGRDTEAFF. The CDR3 region has the DNA TGTGCCAGCAGCCTTTTTACAGGGCGAGATACTGAAGCTTTCTTT. Using reference TRBV14 and TRBJ1-1 for the parts outside the CDR3, the full variable domain is EAGVTQFPSHSVIEKGQTVTLRCDPISGHDNLYWYRRVMGKEIKFLLHFVKESKQDESGMPNNRFLAERTGGTYSTLKVQPAELEDSGVYFCASSLFTGRDTEAFFGQGTRLTVV.